One T cell receptor (beta chain) is described in this entry. Its antigen remains unknown. These data originate in a study of identical twins. Findings and caveats of the study: Analyses based on zero insertions could be partly confounded by invariant MAIT and iNKT cells. Cross-sectional statistics underpinned the conclusions; the same donors were not followed.

Template switching added a universal primer binding site, and final cDNA carried unique molecular identifiers. A single record per CDR3 protein comes from TCRdb applying MiXCR to the 5' RACE reads. The sample records about 550,000 distinct CDR3 sequences, more than 20% being singletons. V was cut by 7 bases and J by 4 bases, with 14 bases left in between. The CDR3 consists of 13 residues. From germline, CDR1 is MDHEN and CDR2 SYDVKM. Healthy Caucasians alone served as donors. Another study also made use of these data, one on yellow fever vaccine responses in identical twins.

The sequenced sample consisted of CD4+ T cells sorted from blood. The gene calls are TRBV28 and TRBJ2-7; D gene unclear. The origin of this receptor is a woman aged 18-29 years in good health. The CDR3 protein is CASTTWVGYEQYF. The CDR3 DNA is TGTGCCAGCACCACTTGGGTAGGTTACGAGCAGTACTTC.